This entry lists 4 T cell receptor beta chains sequenced from one sample in a study of shared clonotypes between healthy human individuals. Generated by immunoSEQ multiplex PCR, the TCRdb table keeps only in-frame clones and is missing some. The sample yields about 450,000 clones, around 80% seen once. The sample taken for sequencing was PBMCs. These receptors all come from a woman aged 40 to 50 in good health. Some clones in this sample may be carry-over from other donors' samples.

The CDR3 DNA follows: TGTGCCAGCAGTGCCGTAGGGTTAACTAATGAAAAACTGTTTTTT. Protein: CASSAVGLTNEKLFF. This sequence joins TRBV2 and TRBJ1-4; D not resolved. Per the germline V gene, CDR1 is SNHLY and CDR2 is FYNNEI. The CDR3 is made up of 15 amino acids. Trimming shortened V by 4 bases and J by 1 base, and 10 bases separated the two germline ends.

This clone was observed a handful of times. V gene TRBV15 combines with J gene TRBJ2-7; D might be TRBD1 or TRBD2, each matching 6 bases. The CDR3 has 14 residues. The V and J ends lost 5 bases and 2 bases respectively, with 13 bases between them. The germline gives CDR1 LNHNV, CDR2 YYDKDF (reference sequence). The CDR3: CATSRGGGTYEQYF. CDR3 in DNA: TGTGCCACCAGCCGAGGGGGAGGAACCTACGAGCAGTACTTC.

The chain has TRBV28 and TRBJ2-7, with a tentative D call TRBD2 (6 bases). The length of the CDR3 is 14 residues. Trimming removed 8 bases at V and 2 bases at J, with 16 bases between. CDR1 is MDHEN, CDR2 SYDVKM, per germline. CDR3 sequence reads: CASRGGITTYEQYF. The CDR3 coding sequence is TGTGCCAGCCGGGGAGGAATAACGACCTACGAGCAGTACTTC.

The chain couples TRBV6-6 to TRBJ1-5; weak D call: TRBD1 (5 bases). Germline CDR1 and CDR2: MNHNY and SVGAGI (reference sequence). CDR3 length equals 16 residues. Trimming took off 6 bases at V and 0 bases at J, with 15 bases between the two ends. The CDR3 DNA reads as TGTGCCAGCAGGAGATCCGGGACGAATAGCAATCAGCCCCAGCATTTT. Its translation: CASRRSGTNSNQPQHF.